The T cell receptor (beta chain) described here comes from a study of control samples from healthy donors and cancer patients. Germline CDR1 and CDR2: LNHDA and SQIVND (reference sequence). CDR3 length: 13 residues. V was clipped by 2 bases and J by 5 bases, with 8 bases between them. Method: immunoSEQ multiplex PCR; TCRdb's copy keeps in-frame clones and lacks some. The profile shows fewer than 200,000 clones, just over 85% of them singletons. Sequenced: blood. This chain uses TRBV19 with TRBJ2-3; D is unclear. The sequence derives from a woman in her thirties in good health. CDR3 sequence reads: CASSILRGDTQYF. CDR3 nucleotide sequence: TGTGCCAGTAGTATACTTAGAGGAGATACGCAGTATTTT.